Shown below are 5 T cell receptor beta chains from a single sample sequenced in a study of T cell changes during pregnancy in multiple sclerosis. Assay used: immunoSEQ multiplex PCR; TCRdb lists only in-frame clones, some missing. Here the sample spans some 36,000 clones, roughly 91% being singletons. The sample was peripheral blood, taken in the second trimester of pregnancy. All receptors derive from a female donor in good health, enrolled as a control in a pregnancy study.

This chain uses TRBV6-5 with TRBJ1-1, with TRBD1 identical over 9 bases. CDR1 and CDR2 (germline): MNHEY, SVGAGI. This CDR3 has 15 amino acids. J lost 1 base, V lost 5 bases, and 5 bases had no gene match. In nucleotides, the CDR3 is TGTGCCAGCAGTCGAGGGGGACAGGGGAACACTGAAGCTTTCTTT. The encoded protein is CASSRGGQGNTEAFF.

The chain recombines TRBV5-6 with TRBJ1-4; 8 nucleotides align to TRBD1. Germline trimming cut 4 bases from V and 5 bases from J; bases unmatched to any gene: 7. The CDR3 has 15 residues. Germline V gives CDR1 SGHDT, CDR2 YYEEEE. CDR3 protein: CASSPDRVSNEKLFF. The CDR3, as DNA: TGTGCCAGCAGCCCGGACAGGGTTTCGAATGAAAAACTGTTTTTT.

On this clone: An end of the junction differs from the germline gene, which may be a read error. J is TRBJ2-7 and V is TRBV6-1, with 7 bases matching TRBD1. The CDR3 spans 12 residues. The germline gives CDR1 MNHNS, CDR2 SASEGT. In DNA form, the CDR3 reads TGTGCCAGCAGCGGGATGGACAGGTCCCTCCACTTC. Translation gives CASSGMDRSLHF.

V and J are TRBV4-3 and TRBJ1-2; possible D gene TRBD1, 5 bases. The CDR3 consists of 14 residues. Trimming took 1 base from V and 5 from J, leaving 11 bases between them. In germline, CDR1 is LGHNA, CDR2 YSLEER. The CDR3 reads CASSQALRDYGYTF. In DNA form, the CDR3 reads TGCGCCAGCAGCCAAGCTCTCAGGGATTATGGCTACACCTTC.

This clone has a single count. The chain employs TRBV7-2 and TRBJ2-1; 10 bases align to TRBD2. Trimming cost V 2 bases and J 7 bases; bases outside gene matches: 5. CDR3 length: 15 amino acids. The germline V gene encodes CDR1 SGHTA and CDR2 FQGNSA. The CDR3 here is CASSLFSGGMNEQFF. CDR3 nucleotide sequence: TGTGCCAGCAGCTTATTTAGCGGGGGGATGAATGAGCAGTTCTTC.